This T cell receptor (beta chain) was recovered during a study of long-term antiretroviral therapy in people with HIV (dated by TCRdb to about 2022). Some background on the complete study: The earliest samples were collected roughly a decade before the 2015 WHO recommendation for immediate ART, at a time when ART was usually postponed until CD4 counts fell. Whether ART initiation and durable HIV suppression were associated with changes in peripheral blood TRB repertoire composition and diversity was tested in a retrospective serial study. About 35% of the 30 participants with HIV were female. No cross-contamination during QIAcube processing was seen in test extractions of a monoclonal T-cell line run alongside around 34 polyclonal samples. A total of roughly 200 cryopreserved PBMC samples were contributed to the cohort by 30 adults with confirmed HIV infection, with samples collected serially over a mean of roughly six years (range 1-12). On the study overall, not on this receptor specifically: Narrower CDR3 length ranges were observed in HIV repertoires than in controls, and an antigen-experienced repertoire with only a slight naive shift after ART was suggested by the network structure. No data were available on ART adherence, viral resistance or therapy changes, limiting inferences about post-ART repertoire changes. Unsorted PBMC were profiled instead of sorted CD4+ and CD8+ T cells because pre-ART samples had limited cell numbers. A significant increase in TRB diversity was found to be associated with ART initiation, although TRB diversity was observed to remain significantly below that of transplant donor controls even after long-term ART. At every time point, the repertoire was dominated by expanded TRB clones first identified before ART initiation, although this dominance fluctuated and, in many PLHIV, declined after ART. The samples span the years 2004 to 2017, and the ART regimens used at that time may not be as effective as current regimens. Because PBMC availability was limited, only the TCR beta chain was sequenced, with no alpha chain pairing.

The immunoSEQ hsTCRB v3.0 assay was used at survey level resolution for TRB variable region sequencing. The target sequencing depth for TRB was roughly 35,000-50,000 T-cell genomes per sample. An Illumina MiSeq with a v3 150-cycle kit was used to sequence the pooled TRB libraries. Per the original workflow: Repertoire analysis ran in R within a reproducible Nextflow workflow covering QC, data transformation and analysis. LymphoSeq2, an R package for exploring AIRR-Seq data, was used to implement custom analyses. After excluding several samples that yielded fewer than 5000 total TRB sequences, 150 to 200 HIV repertoires remained for analysis. Among the 188 retained HIV repertoires, 55 to 65 were collected before ART initiation and 129 were collected after ART initiation. Repertoires were downsampled to 5000 TRB nucleotide sequences, and summary statistics were averaged over 100 downsampling iterations. Only TRB sequences with CDR3 regions of at least seven amino acids were retained for analysis. A Shannon entropy-derived clonality score and the Gini coefficient were used to measure diversity. In the repertoire networks, any two of the top 5000 CDR3 amino acid sequences were connected whenever the two sequences differed by an edit distance of one. Antigen specificity groups and MHC restriction were predicted for TRB CDR3 amino acid sequences with GLIPH2. Known CMV, EBV, HIV or tissue antigen associations were flagged by matching CDR3 amino acid sequences against VDJdb and McPAS-TCR. Pre-ART, post-ART and control groups were compared with Wilcoxon signed-rank tests and Holm-Bonferroni correction. Drawn from immuneACCESS, this table holds only the in-frame rearrangements with V and J called that TCRdb kept. Clones are partly lost; checked studies trace under half to an unresolved V gene and leave the rest unexplained. The DNA gave D and trimming, while V, J and clone size come from that table. This sample has around 26,000 clones in its table, and under 80% of those were observed once. The ten largest clones add up to 10% to 12% of the sample.

To be included, a participant needed at least one PBMC sample from before ART initiation plus at least two post-ART samples. All participants with HIV were treated in the United States of America. Before DNA extraction, cryopreserved samples of roughly 0.95-10 million PBMC were thawed and washed. At the time of the earliest PBMC sample, participants with HIV were aged between about 20 and 54 years. PBMC samples were contributed by each participant from 1-4 timepoints before ART initiation and 2-8 timepoints after ART initiation, with a median of 7 samples. For every participant, serial HIV viral load, CD4+ T-cell count, ART history and demographic data were obtained. A Qiagen kit on a QIAcube was used to extract genomic DNA from unsorted PBMC, with samples processed in batches of 12. Remarks on this clone: What antigen it recognizes has not been identified. Base qualities are missing; no much larger clone stands one base away.

The germline V gene encodes CDR1 SGHRS and CDR2 YFSETQ. From the cysteine through the phenylalanine, the CDR3 covers 16 amino acids. Left in the record is the CDR3 DNA by itself, 48 bases read in frame from the first base. Trimmed from V: 4 bases; trimmed from J: 3 bases; junction bases lacking a gene match: 10. The material was unsorted PBMCs, obtained 1.1 years before starting antiretroviral therapy. The chain employs TRBV5-1 and TRBJ1-2, with 9 central nucleotides matching TRBD1. This clonotype was obtained from a woman aged 40 to 49 with HIV. The DNA reads as follows: TGCGCCAGCAGCGAGGACAGGGGAGGAATTTACTATGGCTACACCTTC. It translates as CASSEDRGGIYYGYTF.